Following are 16 T cell receptor beta chains from one sample sequenced in a study of T cells in localized non-small cell lung cancer. Clones were read by immunoSEQ multiplex PCR, and TCRdb kept only the in-frame ones, dropping some. The sample has about 59,000 clones; roughly 92% are singletons. Sequencing used peripheral blood, obtained before any cancer treatment. Receptors originate from a man aged 40-75 years with stage I lung adenocarcinoma.

CDR3 coding DNA: TGTGCCAGCAGCTACGGGACCGCCTACGAGCAGTACTTC. It translates to CASSYGTAYEQYF. This chain links TRBV14 with TRBJ2-7, with D perhaps matching TRBD1 or TRBD2 (5 bases each). This CDR3 has 13 residues. The V and J ends lost 5 bases and 2 bases respectively, with 10 bases between them. Germline values: CDR1 SGHDN, CDR2 FVKESK.

The rearrangement uses TRBV9 and TRBJ2-3, with D perhaps matching TRBD2 (6 bases). Germline V CDR1 and CDR2: SGDLS, YYNGEE. The CDR3 runs to 15 residues. Trimming took off 0 bases at V and 3 bases at J, with 11 bases between the two ends. In nucleotides, the CDR3 is TGTGCCAGCAGCGTAGTCCCGGGGGTGACAGATACGCAGTATTTT. Protein product: CASSVVPGVTDTQYF.

The J gene is TRBJ2-2, the V gene TRBV29-1, with D possibly TRBD1 on 5 matching bases. Trimming removed 4 bases from V and 0 bases from J, with 15 bases in between. The CDR3 sequence is 16 residues long. The germline V gene encodes CDR1 SQVTM and CDR2 ANQGSEA. CDR3 amino acids: CSVAKYRNPNTGELFF. For the CDR3, the DNA is TGCAGCGTTGCAAAATACAGGAACCCGAACACCGGGGAGCTGTTTTTT.

The chain links TRBV9 to TRBJ2-5, with 8 bases fitting TRBD2. J lost 1 base, V lost 4 bases, and 12 bases had no gene match. The germline CDR1 and CDR2 sequences are SGDLS and YYNGEE. CDR3 length equals 17 residues. The DNA of the CDR3 is TGTGCCAGCAGCCCGTCCATGGGGCGGGAGGTCCAAGAGACCCAGTACTTC. This translates into CASSPSMGREVQETQYF.

The chain uses TRBV15 and TRBJ2-7; TRBD1 agrees at 8 bases. Unmatched junction bases numbered 2, after V lost 0 bases and J lost 4 bases. In germline, CDR1 is LNHNV, CDR2 YYDKDF (reference sequence). This CDR3 has 14 residues. The CDR3 spells CATSRDRGLYEQYF. DNA of the CDR3: TGTGCCACCAGCAGAGACAGGGGGCTATACGAGCAGTACTTC.

The rearrangement links TRBV5-5 to TRBJ2-5; weak D call: TRBD2 (7 bases). V gave up 6 bases and J gave up 1 base, with 19 bases separating them. Germline V CDR1 and CDR2: SGHKS, YYEKEE (reference sequence). The CDR3 has 16 amino acids. CDR3 residues: CASTLGASGTQETQYF. The CDR3 DNA is TGTGCCAGCACCCTGGGGGCTAGCGGAACCCAAGAGACCCAGTACTTC. Based on the CDR3 plus reference TRBV5-5 and TRBJ2-5, the full variable domain is DAGVTQSPTHLIKTRGQQVTLRCSPISGHKSVSWYQQVLGQGPQFIFQYYEKEERGRGNFPDRFSARQFPNYSSELNVNALLLGDSALYLCASTLGASGTQETQYFGPGTRLLVL.

The chain recombines TRBV7-6 with TRBJ1-2, with D perhaps matching TRBD1 (6 bases). V was cut by 5 bases and J by 5 bases, with 24 bases left in between. In germline, CDR1 is SGHVS, CDR2 FNYEAQ. The CDR3 loop spans 17 amino acids. The CDR3 DNA reads as TGTGCCAGCAGCCAGGACAGCAACCCCCGAGGGAAATATGGCTACACCTTC. Translation gives CASSQDSNPRGKYGYTF.

The CDR3 sequence: CASSRGQFPYEQYF. In DNA form, the CDR3 reads TGTGCCAGCTCACGGGGACAGTTTCCCTACGAGCAGTACTTC. This chain links TRBV18 with TRBJ2-7; TRBD1 aligns across 7 bases. V shed 4 bases and J 2 bases; nucleotides not matched to a gene: 5. The CDR3 has 14 residues. CDR1 KGHSH and CDR2 LQKENI come from the germline V gene. The whole variable domain, remainder taken from reference TRBV18 and TRBJ2-7, is NAGVMQNPRHLVRRRGQEARLRCSPMKGHSHVYWYRQLPEEGLKFMVYLQKENIIDESGMPKERFSAEFPKEGPSILRIQQVVRGDSAAYFCASSRGQFPYEQYFGPGTRLTVT.

This clone was detected many times. The V call is TRBV15, the J call TRBJ2-1; unclear D gene. Germline CDR1 and CDR2: LNHNV and YYDKDF (reference sequence). The CDR3 spans 13 residues. V was trimmed by 6 bases and J by 12 bases, leaving 18 bases between them. CDR3 bases: TGTGCCACCAGTTACAAGGAGCTCGCCCGGCAGTTCTTC. Residues: CATSYKELARQFF.

The genes are TRBV11-2 and TRBJ2-7, with D hard to call. V lost 2 bases and J lost 3, with 8 bases in between. CDR3 length: 13 residues. The germline gives CDR1 SGHAT, CDR2 FQNNGV. The CDR3 DNA sequence: TGTGCCAGCAGCTTACCCGCGAGCTACGAGCAGTACTTC. Protein: CASSLPASYEQYF.

The chain recombines TRBV7-3 with TRBJ2-7; D may be TRBD1 (6 bases). Germline lookup yields CDR1 SGHTA and CDR2 FQGTGA. The CDR3 extends over 14 amino acids. Trimming left V 6 bases short and J 1 base short, with 13 bases between. The CDR3 bases are TGTGCCAGCAGTGCATACGGACAGTCCTACGAGCAGTACTTC. Translation: CASSAYGQSYEQYF.

A remark on this clone: Mismatch with germline at one junction end may stem from a read error. The chain couples TRBV6-5 to TRBJ2-7; possible D gene TRBD1, 7 bases. In germline, CDR1 is MNHEY, CDR2 SVGAGI. CDR3 size: 15 residues. DNA for the CDR3: TGTGCCTGCAGTGTCGGAGGGGGCTTATCCTACGAGCAGTACTTC. Protein sequence: CACSVGGGLSYEQYF.

The chain has TRBV5-1 and TRBJ2-7; 12 positions match TRBD2. This CDR3 spans 15 amino acids. Germline loops: CDR1 SGHRS, CDR2 YFSETQ. V was pared by 3 bases and J by 2 bases, with 3 bases of the junction left unmatched. The CDR3 nucleotides are TGCGCCAGCAGCTCGCTAGCGGGAGGGGCCTACGAGCAGTACTTC. Protein sequence: CASSSLAGGAYEQYF.

V and J are TRBV6-4 and TRBJ2-1; TRBD2 aligns across 9 bases. Germline CDR1 is MRHNA and CDR2 is SNTAGT. This CDR3 spans 15 amino acids. The V and J ends lost 3 bases and 6 bases, in that order; junction bases with no gene match: 6. The CDR3 reads CASSEQAGGSNEQFF. The CDR3 nucleotides are TGTGCCAGCAGTGAGCAAGCGGGGGGCTCCAATGAGCAGTTCTTC.

This rearrangement joins TRBV5-1 to TRBJ2-1, with D possibly being TRBD1 (5 bases). V shed 4 bases and J shed 9 bases, with 17 bases lying between them. Per the germline V gene, CDR1 is SGHRS and CDR2 is YFSETQ. The CDR3 length is 14 residues. The CDR3 protein is CASSRRGQGAEQFF. CDR3 DNA: TGCGCCAGCAGCCGCAGAGGTCAAGGGGCTGAGCAGTTCTTC.

This clone was recorded a few times. V usage is TRBV6-6 and J usage is TRBJ1-1; the D is unclear. V was pared by 2 bases and J by 4 bases, with 11 bases between. Germline assignment: CDR1 MNHNY and CDR2 SVGAGI (reference sequence). The CDR3 is 14 residues long. The CDR3 DNA sequence: TGTGCCAGCAGTTACGACGGCCCTATCACTGAAGCTTTCTTT. It codes for CASSYDGPITEAFF.